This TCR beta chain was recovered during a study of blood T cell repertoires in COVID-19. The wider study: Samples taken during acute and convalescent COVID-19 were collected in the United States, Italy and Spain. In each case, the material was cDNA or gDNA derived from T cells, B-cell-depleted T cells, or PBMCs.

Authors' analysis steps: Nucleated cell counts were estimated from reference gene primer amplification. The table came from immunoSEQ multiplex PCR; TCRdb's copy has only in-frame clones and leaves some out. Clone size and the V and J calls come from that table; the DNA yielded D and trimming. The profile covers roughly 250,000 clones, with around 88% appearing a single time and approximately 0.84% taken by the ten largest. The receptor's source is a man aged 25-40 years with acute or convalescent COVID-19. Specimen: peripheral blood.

The CDR3 here is CASSFNGGRTDTQYF. CDR3 bases: TGTGCCAGCAGCTTCAACGGGGGGCGCACAGATACGCAGTATTTT. The V call is TRBV11-2, the J call TRBJ2-3; tentative D call: TRBD2 (7 bases). This CDR3 contains 15 residues. CDR1 and CDR2 from the germline V gene are SGHAT and FQNNGV. Trimming took 3 bases from V and 1 from J, leaving 11 bases between them.